The next 8 T cell receptor beta chains were all read from a single sample in a study of shared clonotypes between healthy human individuals. Naive CD8 cells comprised CD45RO-negative, CCR7-positively selected cells, excluding terminally differentiated effector memory CD45RA+ cells. The table came from immunoSEQ multiplex PCR; TCRdb's copy has only in-frame clones and leaves some out. Of around 1.9 million clones detected, just over 90% appear once; the ten largest clones hold more than 1.5%. Sequenced material: naive CD8+ T cells from PBMCs. These TCRs come from a man aged 18 to 29 in good health. Some clones in this sample may be carry-over from other donors' samples.

The V and J genes are TRBV11-2 and TRBJ1-2, with unresolved D. The V end was cut by 0 bases, the J end by 8 bases, with 16 bases between. Looked up from germline, CDR1 is SGHAT and CDR2 is FQNNGV. CDR3 length equals 15 residues. The CDR3: CASSLDGVGLQGYTF. The CDR3 DNA sequence: TGTGCCAGCAGCTTAGATGGGGTGGGTTTACAAGGCTACACCTTC.

V and J are TRBV7-9 and TRBJ2-7; the D is unclear. CDR1 SEHNR and CDR2 FQNEAQ come from the germline V gene (reference sequence). The CDR3 has 11 residues. With 1 base removed from V and 12 bases from J, the gap between germline ends came to 10 bases. This CDR3 reads CASSLEGWGYF. The CDR3 nucleotides are TGTGCCAGCAGCTTAGAAGGATGGGGGTACTTC.

The CDR3 region is CASSSWTETYEQYF. The CDR3 DNA reads TGTGCCAGCAGTTCGTGGACAGAGACCTACGAGCAGTACTTC. The V gene is TRBV28, the J gene TRBJ2-5; D might be TRBD1 (6 bases). The J call may not be correct, given that the DNA end is closer to TRBJ2-7. The CDR3 length is 14 residues. Looked up from germline, CDR1 is MDHEN and CDR2 is SYDVKM.

This chain connects TRBV27 to TRBJ1-2, with no clear D. Germline CDR1 MNHEY, CDR2 SMNVEV (reference sequence). This CDR3 is 15 amino acids long. Trimming left V 11 bases short and J 4 bases short, with 23 bases between. CDR3 coding DNA: TGTGCCTCTAACCCCCGGCCCTCGCCTCGCTATGGCTACACCTTC. This gives the protein CASNPRPSPRYGYTF.

The chain uses TRBV11-1 and TRBJ2-1; 7 bases are a match to TRBD2. Germline V gene data show CDR1 as SGHAT and CDR2 as FQDESV (reference sequence). CDR3 length: 15 residues. Trimming removed 5 bases from V and 7 bases from J; junction bases left unmatched: 11. CDR3 loop: CASSPRRGGVNEQFF. DNA for the CDR3: TGTGCCAGCAGCCCCCGAAGGGGAGGGGTAAATGAGCAGTTCTTC.

V and J are TRBV10-3 and TRBJ2-1, with a possible D match to TRBD2 (6 bases). The CDR3 spans 16 residues. With 8 bases removed from V and 2 bases from J, the gap between germline ends came to 19 bases. Germline CDR1 reads ENHRY; CDR2 reads SYGVKD. CDR3 in amino acids: CAIAGGREKTYNEQFF. The CDR3 DNA is TGTGCCATCGCCGGCGGCCGGGAGAAAACCTACAATGAGCAGTTCTTC.

The gene calls are TRBV27 and TRBJ1-5; D ambiguous. CDR1 MNHEY and CDR2 SMNVEV come from the germline V gene (reference sequence). The CDR3 contains 15 residues. V lost 6 bases and J 1 base, leaving 13 bases between the germline ends. The CDR3 nucleotides are TGTGCCAGCAGGGTCGGTGGACGCAGCAATCAGCCCCAGCATTTT. Residues: CASRVGGRSNQPQHF.

The chain recombines TRBV7-9 with TRBJ1-6; 8 positions agree with TRBD1. The CDR3 consists of 18 residues. The germline V gene has CDR1 SEHNR and CDR2 FQNEAQ (reference sequence). The V segment lost 3 bases and the J segment 2 bases; nucleotides outside the gene matches: 9. CDR3: CASSFVLDRDPYNSPLHF. CDR3 nucleotide sequence: TGTGCCAGCAGCTTCGTCTTGGACAGGGACCCCTATAATTCACCCCTCCACTTT.